This T cell receptor beta chain was documented in a study of cytomegalovirus exposure and HLA in healthy donors. CDR3 size: 14 residues. The V and J ends lost 8 bases and 8 bases respectively, with 16 bases between them. Germline CDR1 and CDR2: SEHNR and FQNEAQ (reference sequence). Broader study findings: Serostatus for CMV was the only available immune exposure information.

To note about this clone: Its antigen is undetermined.

Vbeta (60) and Jbeta (13) primers were used in the PCR. TCRdb's copy holds only in-frame clones and misses some; the assay was immunoSEQ multiplex PCR. This table holds roughly 150,000 clones, just under 75% found once. This sequence originates from a woman aged 18-35 years in good health and CMV-seronegative. What was sequenced was PBMCs. The V and J genes are TRBV7-9 and TRBJ1-6; weak D call: TRBD1 (6 bases). The CDR3 region has the DNA TGTGCCAGCGGCGGCGGGGGGGCCGATTCACCCCTCCACTTT. This gives the protein CASGGGGADSPLHF.